A selection of T cell receptor beta chains follows, all from one sample in a study of control samples from healthy donors and cancer patients. TCRdb keeps only in-frame clones here, not all; method: immunoSEQ multiplex PCR. The repertoire holds about 76,000 clones, with 89% as singletons. Sequenced sample: PBMCs. Receptors originate from a woman aged 45-65 years with colorectal cancer. Each CDR3 is given with its conserved first and last residue. Each record gives: J gene, V gene, D gene, clone size, CDR3 protein, CDR3 DNA. The D gene is left open where the match is weak. Clone size appears in some rows only: once, few, many, or a class for an expanded clone.

J gene: TRBJ2-1
V gene: TRBV5-4
D gene: -
clone size: -
CDR3 protein: CASSFDSPAHNEQFF
CDR3 DNA: TGTGCCAGCAGCTTCGACAGCCCGGCCCACAATGAGCAGTTCTTC

J gene: TRBJ1-1
V gene: TRBV21-1
D gene: -
clone size: -
CDR3 protein: CASSKFGLNTEAFF
CDR3 DNA: TGTGCCAGCAGCAAATTTGGGCTGAACACTGAAGCTTTCTTT

J gene: TRBJ2-1
V gene: TRBV18
D gene: TRBD1
clone size: -
CDR3 protein: CASSPLQGDNEQFF
CDR3 DNA: TGTGCCAGCTCACCTTTACAGGGGGACAATGAGCAGTTCTTC

J gene: TRBJ2-3
V gene: TRBV20-1
D gene: -
clone size: -
CDR3 protein: CRAGRDTQYF
CDR3 DNA: TGCCGAGCCGGGAGAGATACGCAGTATTTT

J gene: TRBJ2-3
V gene: TRBV24-1
D gene: -
clone size: few
CDR3 protein: CATEGSVGDTQYF
CDR3 DNA: TGTGCCACTGAGGGCAGCGTTGGAGATACGCAGTATTTT

J gene: TRBJ2-2
V gene: TRBV6-2/TRBV6-3
D gene: TRBD2
clone size: -
CDR3 protein: CASSRLAGGTGELFF
CDR3 DNA: TGTGCCAGCAGTCGACTAGCGGGCGGCACCGGGGAGCTGTTTTTT

J gene: TRBJ2-1
V gene: TRBV19
D gene: -
clone size: few
CDR3 protein: CASRTTGSNNEQFF
CDR3 DNA: TGTGCCAGTAGGACGACAGGATCTAACAATGAGCAGTTCTTC

J gene: TRBJ1-6
V gene: TRBV27
D gene: -
clone size: -
CDR3 protein: CASSLTNIENLGTANSPLHF
CDR3 DNA: TGTGCCAGCAGTTTAACCAACATCGAAAACCTCGGGACGGCGAATTCACCCCTCCACTTT

J gene: TRBJ1-1
V gene: TRBV29-1
D gene: -
clone size: -
CDR3 protein: CSVEDNGTPSSRNTEAFF
CDR3 DNA: TGCAGCGTTGAAGATAATGGGACACCCTCAAGTCGGAACACTGAAGCTTTCTTT

J gene: TRBJ1-1
V gene: TRBV9
D gene: -
clone size: -
CDR3 protein: CASSASGRLNTEAFF
CDR3 DNA: TGTGCCAGCAGCGCCTCCGGGCGGCTGAACACTGAAGCTTTCTTT

J gene: TRBJ2-1
V gene: TRBV4-3
D gene: -
clone size: once
CDR3 protein: CASSQDSGGSYNEQFF
CDR3 DNA: TGCGCCAGCAGCCAAGATTCCGGGGGATCTTACAATGAGCAGTTCTTC

J gene: TRBJ1-6
V gene: TRBV10-2
D gene: -
clone size: few
CDR3 protein: CASSESIIGTTPLHF
CDR3 DNA: TGCGCCAGCAGTGAGTCGATTATAGGGACGACACCCCTCCACTTT

J gene: TRBJ2-1
V gene: TRBV5-6
D gene: TRBD1
clone size: -
CDR3 protein: CASSRTQTGGNRNEQFF
CDR3 DNA: TGTGCCAGCAGTCGCACCCAGACAGGGGGTAATAGGAATGAGCAGTTCTTC

J gene: TRBJ2-1
V gene: TRBV4-3
D gene: -
clone size: -
CDR3 protein: CASSQETAGSSYNEQFF
CDR3 DNA: TGCGCCAGCAGCCAAGAAACGGCGGGGAGCTCCTACAATGAGCAGTTCTTC

J gene: TRBJ1-5
V gene: TRBV7-2
D gene: -
clone size: -
CDR3 protein: CASSPLVFDSPQHF
CDR3 DNA: TGTGCCAGCAGCCCCTTAGTTTTCGATTCTCCCCAGCATTTT

J gene: TRBJ2-1
V gene: TRBV5-1
D gene: TRBD2
clone size: -
CDR3 protein: CASSSTLAGGYNEQFF
CDR3 DNA: TGCGCCAGCAGCTCCACCCTAGCGGGGGGGTACAATGAGCAGTTCTTC

J gene: TRBJ1-2
V gene: TRBV4-1
D gene: -
clone size: -
CDR3 protein: CASSQDQVLANYGYTF
CDR3 DNA: TGCGCCAGCAGCCAAGATCAGGTCCTCGCTAACTATGGCTACACCTTC

J gene: TRBJ2-5
V gene: TRBV10-2
D gene: TRBD2
clone size: once
CDR3 protein: CASSGGETQYF
CDR3 DNA: TGCGCCAGCAGCGGGGGGGAGACCCAGTACTTC

J gene: TRBJ2-1
V gene: TRBV5-6
D gene: TRBD1
clone size: -
CDR3 protein: CASSRDRGGSYNEQFF
CDR3 DNA: TGTGCCAGCAGCCGAGACAGGGGGGGCTCCTACAATGAGCAGTTCTTC

J gene: TRBJ2-3
V gene: TRBV12-3/TRBV12-4
D gene: -
clone size: -
CDR3 protein: CASSHSTQYF
CDR3 DNA: TGTGCCAGCTCCCATAGTACGCAGTATTTT

J gene: TRBJ1-4
V gene: TRBV28
D gene: TRBD1
clone size: -
CDR3 protein: CASSAPQGADREKLFF
CDR3 DNA: TGTGCCAGCAGTGCCCCACAGGGGGCTGATCGTGAAAAACTGTTTTTT

J gene: TRBJ2-3
V gene: TRBV24-1
D gene: -
clone size: few
CDR3 protein: CATEGGSTDTQYF
CDR3 DNA: TGTGCCACCGAGGGGGGGAGCACAGATACGCAGTATTTT

J gene: TRBJ2-2
V gene: TRBV6-5
D gene: -
clone size: -
CDR3 protein: CASKRTATGELFF
CDR3 DNA: TGTGCCAGCAAGCGGACAGCCACCGGGGAGCTGTTTTTT

J gene: TRBJ1-6
V gene: TRBV28
D gene: -
clone size: -
CDR3 protein: CASNLPADLNSPLHF
CDR3 DNA: TGTGCCAGCAACCTCCCCGCAGATTTGAATTCACCCCTCCACTTT

J gene: TRBJ1-1
V gene: TRBV7-3
D gene: -
clone size: -
CDR3 protein: CASSRDANTEAFF
CDR3 DNA: TGTGCCAGCAGCCGGGACGCTAACACTGAAGCTTTCTTT

J gene: TRBJ2-3
V gene: TRBV4-1
D gene: TRBD2
clone size: once
CDR3 protein: CASSQAAGGTDTQYF
CDR3 DNA: TGCGCCAGCAGCCAAGCAGCGGGGGGCACAGATACGCAGTATTTT

J gene: TRBJ2-1
V gene: TRBV7-8
D gene: -
clone size: -
CDR3 protein: CASSSGVGDNEQFF
CDR3 DNA: TGTGCCAGCAGCTCGGGAGTGGGGGACAATGAGCAGTTCTTC

J gene: TRBJ2-2
V gene: TRBV7-2
D gene: TRBD2
clone size: -
CDR3 protein: CASSFAPGGLTGELFF
CDR3 DNA: TGTGCCAGCAGTTTCGCCCCGGGGGGGCTAACCGGGGAGCTGTTTTTT

J gene: TRBJ2-5
V gene: TRBV19
D gene: -
clone size: -
CDR3 protein: CASSIFVRETQYF
CDR3 DNA: TGTGCCAGTAGTATTTTTGTCAGGGAGACCCAGTACTTC

J gene: TRBJ2-3
V gene: TRBV7-3
D gene: TRBD2
clone size: -
CDR3 protein: CASSPRTSGGADTQYF
CDR3 DNA: TGTGCCAGCAGCCCAAGGACTAGCGGGGGGGCAGATACGCAGTATTTT

J gene: TRBJ1-1
V gene: TRBV5-6
D gene: TRBD1
clone size: few
CDR3 protein: CASSLRAGGWRLNTEAFF
CDR3 DNA: TGTGCCAGCAGCTTGAGGGCAGGGGGGTGGCGGCTGAACACTGAAGCTTTCTTT

J gene: TRBJ2-2
V gene: TRBV7-2
D gene: TRBD1
clone size: -
CDR3 protein: CASFGQGSTGELFF
CDR3 DNA: TGTGCCAGCTTCGGACAGGGCTCTACCGGGGAGCTGTTTTTT

J gene: TRBJ1-2
V gene: TRBV2
D gene: -
clone size: -
CDR3 protein: CASSDERAGYGYTF
CDR3 DNA: TGTGCCAGCAGTGACGAAAGGGCCGGGTATGGCTACACCTTC

J gene: TRBJ1-1
V gene: TRBV19
D gene: -
clone size: -
CDR3 protein: CASSIRQGKAAGRGDTEAFF
CDR3 DNA: TGTGCCAGTAGTATCCGGCAGGGGAAAGCCGCCGGAAGGGGGGACACTGAAGCTTTCTTT

J gene: TRBJ2-2
V gene: TRBV4-2
D gene: TRBD1
clone size: -
CDR3 protein: CASSPQGGTGGISGELFF
CDR3 DNA: TGTGCCAGCAGCCCCCAGGGGGGGACAGGGGGCATTTCCGGGGAGCTGTTTTTT

J gene: TRBJ1-2
V gene: TRBV6-1
D gene: -
clone size: -
CDR3 protein: CASSDGEYGYTF
CDR3 DNA: TGTGCCAGCAGTGATGGGGAGTATGGCTACACCTTC

J gene: TRBJ1-1
V gene: TRBV5-1
D gene: TRBD1
clone size: -
CDR3 protein: CASSRGTGGADTEAFF
CDR3 DNA: TGCGCCAGCAGCCGAGGGACAGGGGGCGCGGACACTGAAGCTTTCTTT

J gene: TRBJ2-5
V gene: TRBV30
D gene: TRBD2
clone size: -
CDR3 protein: CAWTVGSGDETQYF
CDR3 DNA: TGTGCCTGGACTGTGGGGAGCGGGGATGAGACCCAGTACTTC

J gene: TRBJ1-5
V gene: TRBV24-1
D gene: -
clone size: -
CDR3 protein: CATSDPDQPQHF
CDR3 DNA: TGTGCCACCAGTGACCCTGATCAGCCCCAGCATTTT

J gene: TRBJ1-4
V gene: TRBV10-3
D gene: -
clone size: -
CDR3 protein: CAISEGAATNEKLFF
CDR3 DNA: TGTGCCATCAGTGAAGGGGCCGCAACTAATGAAAAACTGTTTTTT

J gene: TRBJ1-1
V gene: TRBV7-9
D gene: -
clone size: -
CDR3 protein: CASSLEANTEAFF
CDR3 DNA: TGTGCCAGCAGCTTAGAGGCGAACACTGAAGCTTTCTTT

J gene: TRBJ2-4
V gene: TRBV19
D gene: TRBD1
clone size: -
CDR3 protein: CASSPRGTGVAKNIQYF
CDR3 DNA: TGTGCCAGTAGTCCGCGAGGGACAGGGGTGGCCAAAAACATTCAGTACTTC

J gene: TRBJ1-4
V gene: TRBV29-1
D gene: -
clone size: -
CDR3 protein: CSAYNGGKLFF
CDR3 DNA: TGCAGCGCATACAATGGGGGAAAACTGTTTTTT

J gene: TRBJ2-3
V gene: TRBV5-1
D gene: -
clone size: -
CDR3 protein: CASARSGQSTDTQYF
CDR3 DNA: TGCGCCAGCGCTCGGTCAGGGCAAAGCACAGATACGCAGTATTTT

J gene: TRBJ2-1
V gene: TRBV5-5
D gene: TRBD1
clone size: few
CDR3 protein: CASSLGPGTGGYEQFF
CDR3 DNA: TGTGCCAGCAGCTTGGGGCCGGGGACAGGGGGGTATGAGCAGTTCTTC